This T cell receptor (beta chain) was sequenced in a study of long-term antiretroviral therapy in people with HIV. About the study: The earliest samples came about a decade before the 2015 immediate-ART recommendation. Study observations and caveats: Repertoires looked antigen-experienced, with only a slight naive shift after ART.

As regards this clone: The antigen is not known.

Survey-level immunoSEQ v3.0 assays were run. TCRdb's table, derived via immunoSEQ multiplex PCR, lists solely in-frame clones and lacks some. The repertoire consists of tens of thousands of clones, with approximately 85% occurring once and the leading ten covering approximately 3.6%. The V and J ends lost 0 bases and 0 bases respectively, with 9 bases between them. Germline V CDR1 and CDR2: GTSNPN, SVGIG (reference sequence). CDR3 length: 15 residues. This chain connects TRBV30 to TRBJ1-3; D is undetermined. The clonotype comes from a man aged 18 to 30 with HIV. The starting material was unsorted PBMCs, obtained 0.8 years before starting antiretroviral therapy. The CDR3 nucleotides are TGTGCCTGGAGTGTAGGCCAGTCCTCTGGAAACACCATATATTTT. Translating it yields CAWSVGQSSGNTIYF.